The 10 T cell receptor beta chains listed next were all sequenced from one sample in a study of monozygotic twins with cystic fibrosis. The protocol was immunoSEQ multiplex PCR, while the TCRdb copy is restricted to in-frame clones and leaves out a portion. The sample consists of fewer than 30,000 clones, around four fifths of them appearing once. The sequencing sample was made of blood. All receptors come from a girl aged 2 to 9 with cystic fibrosis.

The chain couples TRBV4-1 to TRBJ2-7; D unclear. The V gene's germline CDR1 is MGHRA and CDR2 YSYEKL. The CDR3 consists of 15 residues. V was pared by 0 bases and J by 3 bases, with 12 bases between. The CDR3 coding sequence is TGCGCCAGCAGCCAAGATCCAAACACCTACTACGAGCAGTACTTC. Its protein is CASSQDPNTYYEQYF.

The V call is TRBV6-5, the J call TRBJ2-7, with TRBD2 identical over 8 bases. Trimming took 7 bases from V and 6 from J; bases not matched to a gene: 8. Germline V gene data show CDR1 as MNHEY and CDR2 as SVGAGI. This CDR3 is 13 amino acids long. CDR3: CASTPTGGTEQYF. In nucleotides, the CDR3 is TGTGCCAGCACCCCAACGGGAGGGACCGAGCAGTACTTC.

This clone was seen a few times. This chain connects TRBV6-1 to TRBJ2-7, with D maybe TRBD2 (6 bases). V was shortened by 11 bases and J by 9 bases, with 11 bases between the two germline ends. The CDR3 is 9 amino acids. The germline V gene has CDR1 MNHNS and CDR2 SASEGT. The CDR3 region has the DNA TGTGCCGCGGGATTGGGGCAGTACTTC. Translating it yields CAAGLGQYF.

The chain links TRBV28 to TRBJ1-1; no firm D call. The germline CDR1 and CDR2 sequences are MDHEN and SYDVKM. The CDR3 runs to 12 residues. V lost 5 bases and J lost 1, with 5 bases in between. CDR3 region: CASSPGNTEAFF. The DNA for the CDR3 is TGTGCCAGCAGTCCAGGGAACACTGAAGCTTTCTTT.

This clone was counted a single time. The rearrangement joins TRBV5-1 to TRBJ1-1; D unresolved. The CDR3 has 15 amino acids. V was cut by 0 bases and J by 4 bases, with 13 bases left in between. From germline, CDR1 is SGHRS and CDR2 YFSETQ. The CDR3 loop reads CASSLVGGLSTEAFF. DNA for the CDR3: TGCGCCAGCAGCTTGGTAGGAGGACTTAGCACTGAAGCTTTCTTT. Using reference TRBV5-1 and TRBJ1-1 for the parts outside the CDR3, the full variable domain is KAGVTQTPRYLIKTRGQQVTLSCSPISGHRSVSWYQQTPGQGLQFLFEYFSETQRNKGNFPGRFSGRQFSNSRSEMNVSTLELGDSALYLCASSLVGGLSTEAFFGQGTRLTVV.

V gene TRBV20-1 combines with J gene TRBJ2-1; D gene unclear. Germline-derived CDR1 and CDR2 are DFQATT and SNEGSKA (reference sequence). This CDR3 spans 11 amino acids. Trimming pared 5 bases from V and 3 bases from J, leaving 5 bases between. The CDR3 DNA reads TGCAGTGCTCGGTTCTACAATGAGCAGTTCTTC. Amino acid sequence: CSARFYNEQFF.

This chain uses TRBV2 with TRBJ2-7; D is unresolved. The CDR3 length is 14 residues. Looked up from germline, CDR1 is SNHLY and CDR2 is FYNNEI. V lost 1 base, J lost 1 base, and 8 bases lay in between. In DNA, the CDR3 is TGTGCCAGCAGTGAAGAGACTCAATCCTACGAGCAGTACTTC. It codes for CASSEETQSYEQYF. The variable domain in full, with the rest retrieved from reference TRBV2 and TRBJ2-7, is EPEVTQTPSHQVTQMGQEVILRCVPISNHLYFYWYRQILGQKVEFLVSFYNNEISEKSEIFDDQFSVERPDGSNFTLKIRSTKLEDSAMYFCASSEETQSYEQYFGPGTRLTVT.

This sequence joins TRBV6-5 and TRBJ2-7; D is perhaps TRBD1 (6 bases). In germline, CDR1 is MNHEY, CDR2 SVGAGI. The CDR3 has 13 amino acids. Between the trimmed V and J ends, which lost 6 bases and 2 bases, there was a span of 11 bases. CDR3 DNA sequence: TGTGCCAGCAGGTCGACAGGCACCTACGAGCAGTACTTC. Amino acids: CASRSTGTYEQYF.

This clone was seen once. The chain links TRBV5-4 to TRBJ2-7, with 11 bases fitting TRBD2. CDR1 and CDR2 (germline): SGHNT, YYREEE (reference sequence). V lost 2 bases to trimming and J lost 0 bases; unmatched junction nucleotides: 1. This CDR3 is built from 15 residues. The CDR3 region is CASSFSGRGSYEQYF. The DNA for the CDR3 is TGTGCCAGCAGCTTTAGCGGGAGGGGCTCCTACGAGCAGTACTTC.

The CDR3 region has the DNA TGTGCCAGTACTTCCCGGGACACCCTTAGCGGCTACACCTTC. Amino acids: CASTSRDTLSGYTF. V gene TRBV19 combines with J gene TRBJ1-2; D is possibly TRBD1 (6 bases). Germline V gene lookup returns CDR1 LNHDA and CDR2 SQIVND (reference sequence). The CDR3 is 14 residues long. V was shortened by 7 bases and J by 8 bases, with 20 bases between the two germline ends.